These 2 T cell receptor beta chains were all obtained from the same sample, sequenced in a study of T cell responses to AZD1222 COVID-19 vaccine (dated by TCRdb to about 2021). The receptor library was made with the immunoSEQ multiplex PCR assay. TCRdb's version of the immuneACCESS table is confined to in-frame rearrangements and falls short of the full clone set. An unresolved V gene accounts for under half of the shortfall where checked; the remainder is of unknown origin. This sample is represented by some 170,000 clones; roughly 91% of them were singletons. Of the sample, 1.6% falls within the top ten clones. The label giving this sample's time point can be read as: baseline before first vaccination. Sequenced here: peripheral blood, sampled on day 0 of AZD1222 vaccination. These TCRs come from an adult in good health.

The chain has TRBV19 and TRBJ1-2; 10 bases fit TRBD1. V shed 6 bases and J 4 bases; nucleotides not matched to a gene: 8. Germline CDR1 LNHDA, CDR2 SQIVND (reference sequence). The CDR3 totals 15 residues. The CDR3 region is CASSPGTGASYGYTF. In DNA form, the CDR3 reads TGTGCCAGTAGCCCCGGGACAGGGGCATCCTATGGCTACACCTTC.

The rearrangement joins TRBV9 to TRBJ2-2; tentatively, D is TRBD2 (6 bases). The CDR3 runs 14 residues. The germline V gene has CDR1 SGDLS and CDR2 YYNGEE. V gave up 3 bases and J gave up 6 bases, with 12 bases separating them. CDR3 region: CASSGGLPAGELFF. CDR3 DNA sequence: TGTGCCAGCAGCGGGGGACTCCCCGCCGGGGAGCTGTTTTTT.